The 8 T cell receptor beta chains listed next were all sequenced from one sample in a study of blood T cell repertoires in COVID-19. Assay: immunoSEQ multiplex PCR; the TCRdb copy retains only in-frame clones and omits some. Of 80,000 or so clones in the sample, 80% were seen once. Sequencing was performed on peripheral blood. All receptors derive from an older woman with acute or convalescent COVID-19.

This clone has a count of ten or more. The rearrangement joins TRBV5-8 to TRBJ1-5; 9 bases line up with TRBD1. Germline lookup yields CDR1 SGHTS and CDR2 YDEGEE. The CDR3 has 15 amino acids. V was pared by 6 bases and J by 6 bases, with 10 bases of the junction left unmatched. CDR3 residues: CASNDRDRVGQPQHF. The CDR3 DNA follows: TGTGCCAGCAACGACCGGGACAGGGTAGGTCAGCCCCAGCATTTT.

The chain couples TRBV9 to TRBJ2-2; no reliable D call. With 3 bases removed from V and 8 bases from J, the gap between germline ends came to 23 bases. CDR1 SGDLS and CDR2 YYNGEE come from the germline V gene. The CDR3 extends over 17 amino acids. The CDR3 spells CASSERWPSGAPGELFF. The CDR3 DNA reads as TGTGCCAGCAGCGAACGTTGGCCCTCTGGAGCCCCGGGGGAGCTGTTTTTT.

This chain links TRBV18 with TRBJ1-1; the D gene is possibly TRBD1 (5 bases). There are 16 residues in the CDR3. Trimming took off 3 bases at V and 8 bases at J, with 22 bases between the two ends. The germline V gene encodes CDR1 KGHSH and CDR2 LQKENI. The CDR3 nucleotides read TGTGCCAGCTCACCGGGGCAGCTAGAGGCCTCTGAAGAAGCTTTCTTT. Encoded protein: CASSPGQLEASEEAFF.

The chain carries TRBV2 and TRBJ1-2, with TRBD1 identical over 7 bases. The CDR3 runs 13 residues. Looked up from germline, CDR1 is SNHLY and CDR2 is FYNNEI. V lost 3 bases to trimming and J lost 8 bases; unmatched junction nucleotides: 6. In nucleotides, the CDR3 is TGTGCCAGCAGTGAGCTGACAGGGCAAGGCTACACCTTC. Protein product: CASSELTGQGYTF.

The chain employs TRBV6-5 and TRBJ1-2; TRBD1 matches at 11 bases. CDR1 is MNHEY, CDR2 SVGAGI, per germline. The CDR3 length is 13 residues. With V trimmed by 6 bases and J by 11 bases, 8 bases remained unmatched. CDR3 bases: TGTGCCAGCAGGGGGTCCGGGACAGGGGGTTACACCTTC. This codes for CASRGSGTGGYTF.

This rearrangement joins TRBV9 to TRBJ2-1; 8 nucleotides align to TRBD2. This CDR3 is 15 amino acids long. After removal of 0 bases from V and 6 bases from J, the junction contained 5 bases not matched to a gene. From germline, CDR1 is SGDLS and CDR2 YYNGEE. CDR3 in amino acids: CASSVEGLVVNEQFF. As DNA, the CDR3 is TGTGCCAGCAGCGTAGAGGGACTAGTAGTCAATGAGCAGTTCTTC.

Points on this clone: Other DNA sequences in this sample translate to the same CDR3. This chain connects TRBV29-1 to TRBJ2-5, with a possible D match to TRBD2 (6 bases). Trimming took 4 bases from V and 4 from J, leaving 10 bases between them. This CDR3 comprises 12 residues. Germline V gene data show CDR1 as SQVTM and CDR2 as ANQGSEA. DNA of the CDR3: TGCAGCGTTGGGGGGGATCGAGAGACCCAGTACTTC. Its translation is CSVGGDRETQYF.

The chain employs TRBV9 and TRBJ1-3, with D hard to call. The ends were cut back, 3 bases at V and 0 bases at J, with 10 bases in the middle. This CDR3 is 15 amino acids long. Germline CDR1 is SGDLS and CDR2 is YYNGEE. CDR3 sequence reads: CASSGTGASGNTIYF. CDR3 coding DNA: TGTGCCAGCAGCGGCACCGGAGCCTCTGGAAACACCATATATTTT.